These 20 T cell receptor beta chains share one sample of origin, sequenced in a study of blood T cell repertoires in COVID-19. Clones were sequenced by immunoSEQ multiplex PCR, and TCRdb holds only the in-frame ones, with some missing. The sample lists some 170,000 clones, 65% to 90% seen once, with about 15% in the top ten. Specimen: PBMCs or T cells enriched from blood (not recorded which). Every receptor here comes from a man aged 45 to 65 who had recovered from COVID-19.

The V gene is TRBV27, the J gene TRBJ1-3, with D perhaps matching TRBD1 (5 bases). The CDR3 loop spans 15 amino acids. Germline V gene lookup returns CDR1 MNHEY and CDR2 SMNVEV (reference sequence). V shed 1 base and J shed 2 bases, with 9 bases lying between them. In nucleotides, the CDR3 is TGTGCCAGCAGTTTATGGGGGGAGACTGGAAACACCATATATTTT. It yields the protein CASSLWGETGNTIYF.

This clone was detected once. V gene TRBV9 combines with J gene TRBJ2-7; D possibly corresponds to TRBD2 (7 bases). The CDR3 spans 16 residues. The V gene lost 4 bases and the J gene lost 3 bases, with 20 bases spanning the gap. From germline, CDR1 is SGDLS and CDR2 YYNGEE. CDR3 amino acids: CASSPAGGGPYYEQYF. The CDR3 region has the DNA TGTGCCAGCAGCCCAGCCGGCGGGGGCCCTTACTACGAGCAGTACTTC.

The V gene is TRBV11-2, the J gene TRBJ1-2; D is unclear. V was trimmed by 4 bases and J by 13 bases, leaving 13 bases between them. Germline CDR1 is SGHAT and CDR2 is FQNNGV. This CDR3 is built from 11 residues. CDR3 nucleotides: TGTGCCAGCAGCTCCCTCCTAGGCGGCACCTTC. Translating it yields CASSSLLGGTF.

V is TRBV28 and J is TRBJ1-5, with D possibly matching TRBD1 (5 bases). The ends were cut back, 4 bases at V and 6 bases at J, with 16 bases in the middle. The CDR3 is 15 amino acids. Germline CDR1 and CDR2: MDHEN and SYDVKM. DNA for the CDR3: TGTGCCAGCAGTTCCCAGGGAGGGGAACGTCAGCCCCAGCATTTT. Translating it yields CASSSQGGERQPQHF.

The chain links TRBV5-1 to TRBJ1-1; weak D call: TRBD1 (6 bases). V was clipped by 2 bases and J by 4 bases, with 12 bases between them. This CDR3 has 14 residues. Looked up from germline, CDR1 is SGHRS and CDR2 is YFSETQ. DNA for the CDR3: TGCGCCAGCAGCTTCAACCAACAGGGCACTGAAGCTTTCTTT. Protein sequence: CASSFNQQGTEAFF.

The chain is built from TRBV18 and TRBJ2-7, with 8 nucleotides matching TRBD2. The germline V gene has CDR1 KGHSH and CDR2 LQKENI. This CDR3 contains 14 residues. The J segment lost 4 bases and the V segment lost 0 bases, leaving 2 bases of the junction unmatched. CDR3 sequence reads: CASSPPGLGYEQYF. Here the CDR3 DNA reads TGTGCCAGCTCACCACCGGGACTAGGGTACGAGCAGTACTTC.

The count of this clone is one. The CDR3 here is CASSVTTGSGYGYTF. CDR3 nucleotide sequence: TGTGCCAGCAGCGTGACGACAGGGAGTGGTTATGGCTACACCTTC. The rearrangement links TRBV5-5 to TRBJ1-2; 7 positions match TRBD1. V lost 4 bases and J lost 5; bases outside the gene matches: 11. The CDR3 runs 15 residues. Germline-derived CDR1 and CDR2 are SGHKS and YYEKEE (reference sequence).

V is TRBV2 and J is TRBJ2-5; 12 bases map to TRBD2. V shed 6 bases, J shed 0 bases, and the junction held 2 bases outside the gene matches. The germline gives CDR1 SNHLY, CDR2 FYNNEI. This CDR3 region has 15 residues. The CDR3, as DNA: TGTGCCAGCAGGTGGACTAGCGGGGACCAAGAGACCCAGTACTTC. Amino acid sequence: CASRWTSGDQETQYF.

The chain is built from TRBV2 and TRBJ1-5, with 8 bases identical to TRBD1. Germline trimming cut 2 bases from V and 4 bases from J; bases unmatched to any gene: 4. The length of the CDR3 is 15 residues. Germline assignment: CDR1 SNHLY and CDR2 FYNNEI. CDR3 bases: TGTGCCAGCAGTGAAAGGACAGGGCCGAATCAGCCCCAGCATTTT. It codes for CASSERTGPNQPQHF.

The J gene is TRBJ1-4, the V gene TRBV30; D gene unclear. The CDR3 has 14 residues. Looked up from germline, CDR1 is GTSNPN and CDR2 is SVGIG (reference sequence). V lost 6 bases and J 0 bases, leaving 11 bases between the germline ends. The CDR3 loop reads CACTEAATNEKLFF. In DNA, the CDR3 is TGTGCCTGTACCGAGGCTGCAACTAATGAAAAACTGTTTTTT.

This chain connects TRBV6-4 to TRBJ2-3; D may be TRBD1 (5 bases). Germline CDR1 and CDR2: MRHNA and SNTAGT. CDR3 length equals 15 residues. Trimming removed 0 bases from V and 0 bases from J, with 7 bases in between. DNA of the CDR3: TGTGCCAGCAGTGACTCGACAGCTAGCACAGATACGCAGTATTTT. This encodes CASSDSTASTDTQYF.

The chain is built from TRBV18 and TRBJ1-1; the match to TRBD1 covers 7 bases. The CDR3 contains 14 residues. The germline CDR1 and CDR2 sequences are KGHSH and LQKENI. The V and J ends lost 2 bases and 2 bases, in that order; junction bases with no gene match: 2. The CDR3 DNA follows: TGTGCCAGCTCACCAAACAGGGGTAACACTGAAGCTTTCTTT. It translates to CASSPNRGNTEAFF.

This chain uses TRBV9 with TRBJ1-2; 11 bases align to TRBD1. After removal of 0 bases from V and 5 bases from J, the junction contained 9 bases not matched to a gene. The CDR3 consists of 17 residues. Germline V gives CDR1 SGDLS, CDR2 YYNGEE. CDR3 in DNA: TGTGCCAGCAGCGTAGGGGACAGGGGGTATGATCCGTATGGCTACACCTTC. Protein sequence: CASSVGDRGYDPYGYTF.

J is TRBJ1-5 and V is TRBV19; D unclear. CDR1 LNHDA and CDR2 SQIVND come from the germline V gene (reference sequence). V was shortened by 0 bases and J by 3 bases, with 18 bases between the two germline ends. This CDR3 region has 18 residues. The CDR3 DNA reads TGTGCCAGTAGTATAGATCCTACCCGGGTGATGATCAATCAGCCCCAGCATTTT. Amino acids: CASSIDPTRVMINQPQHF.

The CDR3 nucleotides read TGTGCCACCAGTGATGGCGGACAGTACAATCAGCCCCAGCATTTT. Amino acid sequence: CATSDGGQYNQPQHF. The V and J genes are TRBV24-1 and TRBJ1-5; tentatively, D is TRBD1 (6 bases). CDR1 is KGHDR and CDR2 is SFDVKD in the germline V gene. The length of the CDR3 is 15 residues. The V end lost 3 bases, the J end lost 3 bases, and 11 bases lay between the germline ends.

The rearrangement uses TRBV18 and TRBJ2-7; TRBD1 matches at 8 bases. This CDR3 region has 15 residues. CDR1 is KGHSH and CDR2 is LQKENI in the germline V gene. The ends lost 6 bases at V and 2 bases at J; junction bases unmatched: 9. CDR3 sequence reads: CASSPLDRGTYEQYF. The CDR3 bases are TGTGCCAGCTCCCCCCTCGACAGGGGAACCTACGAGCAGTACTTC. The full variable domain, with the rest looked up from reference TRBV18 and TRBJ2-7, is NAGVMQNPRHLVRRRGQEARLRCSPMKGHSHVYWYRQLPEEGLKFMVYLQKENIIDESGMPKERFSAEFPKEGPSILRIQQVVRGDSAAYFCASSPLDRGTYEQYFGPGTRLTVT.

The chain's CDR3 is CASRKTGGADTEAFF. The CDR3, as DNA: TGTGCCAGTAGAAAAACAGGGGGGGCGGACACTGAAGCTTTCTTT. The chain is built from TRBV19 and TRBJ1-1, with 8 positions matching TRBD1. The germline gives CDR1 LNHDA, CDR2 SQIVND (reference sequence). This CDR3 has 15 amino acids. The trim removed 6 bases at V and 3 bases at J, leaving 9 bases unmatched.

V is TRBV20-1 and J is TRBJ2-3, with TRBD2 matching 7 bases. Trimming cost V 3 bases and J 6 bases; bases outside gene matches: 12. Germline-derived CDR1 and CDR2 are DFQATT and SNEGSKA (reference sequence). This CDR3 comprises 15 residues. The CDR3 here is CSASLPAGMADTQYF. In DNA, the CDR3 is TGCAGTGCTAGTCTTCCAGCGGGGATGGCCGATACGCAGTATTTT.

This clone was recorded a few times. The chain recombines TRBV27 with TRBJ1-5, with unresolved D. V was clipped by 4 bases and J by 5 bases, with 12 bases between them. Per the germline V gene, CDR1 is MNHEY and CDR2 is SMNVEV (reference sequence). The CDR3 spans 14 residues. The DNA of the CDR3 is TGTGCCAGCAGTTCACAAGGAGGTGATCAGCCCCAGCATTTT. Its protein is CASSSQGGDQPQHF.

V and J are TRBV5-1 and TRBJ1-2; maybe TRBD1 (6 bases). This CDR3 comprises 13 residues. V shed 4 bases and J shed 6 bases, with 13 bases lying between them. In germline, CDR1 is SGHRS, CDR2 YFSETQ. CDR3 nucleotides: TGCGCCAGCAGCCTTGAAGGGGGAGATGGCTACACCTTC. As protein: CASSLEGGDGYTF.